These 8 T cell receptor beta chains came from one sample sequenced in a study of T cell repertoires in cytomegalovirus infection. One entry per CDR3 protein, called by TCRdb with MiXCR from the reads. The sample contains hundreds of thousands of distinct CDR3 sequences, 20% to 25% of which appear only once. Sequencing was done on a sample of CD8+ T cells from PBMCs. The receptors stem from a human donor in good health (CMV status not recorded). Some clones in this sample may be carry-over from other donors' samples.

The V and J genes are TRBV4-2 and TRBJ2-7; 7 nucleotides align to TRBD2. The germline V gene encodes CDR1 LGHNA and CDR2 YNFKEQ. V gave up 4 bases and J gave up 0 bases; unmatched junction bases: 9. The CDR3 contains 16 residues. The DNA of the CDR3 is TGTGCCAGCAGCCGAGGTGTGCGGGGGAGCTCCTACGAGCAGTACTTC. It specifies CASSRGVRGSSYEQYF.

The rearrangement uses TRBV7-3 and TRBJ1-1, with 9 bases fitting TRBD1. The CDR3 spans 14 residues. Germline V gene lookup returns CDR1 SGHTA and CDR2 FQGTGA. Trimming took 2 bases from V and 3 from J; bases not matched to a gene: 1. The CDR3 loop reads CASSLGDRDTEAFF. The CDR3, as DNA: TGTGCCAGCAGCTTAGGGGACAGGGACACTGAAGCTTTCTTT.

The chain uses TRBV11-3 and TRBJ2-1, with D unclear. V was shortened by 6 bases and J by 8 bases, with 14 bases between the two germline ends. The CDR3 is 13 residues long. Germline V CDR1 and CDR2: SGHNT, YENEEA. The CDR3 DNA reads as TGTGCCAGCAGTATAGACCCACTCTATGAGCAGTTCTTC. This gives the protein CASSIDPLYEQFF. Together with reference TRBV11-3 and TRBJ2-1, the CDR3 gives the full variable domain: EAGVVQSPRYKIIEKKQPVAFWCNPISGHNTLYWYLQNLGQGPELLIRYENEEAVDDSQLPKDRFSAERLKGVDSTLKIQPAELGDSAVYLCASSIDPLYEQFFGPGTRLTVL.

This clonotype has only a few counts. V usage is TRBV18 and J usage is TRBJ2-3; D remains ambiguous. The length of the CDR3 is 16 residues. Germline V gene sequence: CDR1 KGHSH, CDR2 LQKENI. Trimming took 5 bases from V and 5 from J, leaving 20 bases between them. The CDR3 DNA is TGTGCCAGCTCAGTGGCCCCGGATTCATTCGGAGATACGCAGTATTTT. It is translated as CASSVAPDSFGDTQYF.

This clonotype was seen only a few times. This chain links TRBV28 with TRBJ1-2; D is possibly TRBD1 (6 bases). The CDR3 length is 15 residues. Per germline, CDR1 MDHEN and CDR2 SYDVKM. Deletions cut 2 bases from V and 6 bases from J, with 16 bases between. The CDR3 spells CASSLSPGDQDGYTF. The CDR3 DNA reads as TGTGCCAGCAGTTTAAGCCCAGGGGATCAGGATGGCTACACCTTC.

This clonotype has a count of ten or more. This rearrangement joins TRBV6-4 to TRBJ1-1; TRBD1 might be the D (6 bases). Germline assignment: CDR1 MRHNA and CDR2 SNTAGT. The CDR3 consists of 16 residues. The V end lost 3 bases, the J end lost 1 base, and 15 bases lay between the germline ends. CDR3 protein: CASSEGGQGPNTEAFF. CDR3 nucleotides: TGTGCCAGCAGTGAGGGGGGCCAGGGCCCGAACACTGAAGCTTTCTTT.

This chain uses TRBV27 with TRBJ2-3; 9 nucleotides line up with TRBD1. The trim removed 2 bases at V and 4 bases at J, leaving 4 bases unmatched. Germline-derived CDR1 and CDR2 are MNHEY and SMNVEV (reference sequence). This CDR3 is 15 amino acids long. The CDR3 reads CASSLRDRAPDTQYF. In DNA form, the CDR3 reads TGTGCCAGCAGTTTACGGGACAGGGCCCCAGATACGCAGTATTTT.

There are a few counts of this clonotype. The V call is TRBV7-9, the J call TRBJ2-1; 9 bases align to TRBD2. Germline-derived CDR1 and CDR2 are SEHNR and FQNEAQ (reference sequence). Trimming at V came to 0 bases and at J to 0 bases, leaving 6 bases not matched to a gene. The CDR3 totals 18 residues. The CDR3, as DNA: TGTGCCAGCAGCTTAGCGGGCAGCGGGGGGATCTCCTACAATGAGCAGTTCTTC. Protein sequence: CASSLAGSGGISYNEQFF. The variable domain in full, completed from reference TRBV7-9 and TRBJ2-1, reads DTGVSQNPRHKITKRGQNVTFRCDPISEHNRLYWYRQTLGQGPEFLTYFQNEAQLEKSRLLSDRFSAERPKGSFSTLEIQRTEQGDSAMYLCASSLAGSGGISYNEQFFGPGTRLTVL.